The 3 T cell receptor beta chains below all came from one sample that was sequenced in a study of shared clonotypes between healthy human individuals. Profiling relied on immunoSEQ multiplex PCR, and the TCRdb table lists in-frame clones only, not all of them. The sample lists roughly 650,000 clones; 97% were seen once. The sequenced sample consisted of naive CD4+ T cells sorted from blood. Subset in this sample: CD45RA+ positively selected. The origin of the receptors is a woman aged 25 to 39 in good health.

The V gene is TRBV5-1, the J gene TRBJ2-7, with 7 bases identical to TRBD2. This CDR3 comprises 14 residues. The V gene end was trimmed by 6 bases and the J gene end by 0 bases; junction bases not matched to a gene: 6. Germline V CDR1 and CDR2: SGHRS, YFSETQ. As DNA, the CDR3 is TGCGCCAGCACCCAGCGGGGCAGCTCCTACGAGCAGTACTTC. Its translation is CASTQRGSSYEQYF.

V and J are TRBV10-3 and TRBJ1-2; tentatively, D is TRBD1 (5 bases). Germline CDR1 is ENHRY and CDR2 is SYGVKD. Trimming took off 11 bases at V and 7 bases at J, with 20 bases between the two ends. This CDR3 has 13 residues. CDR3 bases: TGTGCCTCCAGTGCCGGGGCCGGCGGTGGCTACACCTTC. It yields the protein CASSAGAGGGYTF.

The J gene is TRBJ2-7, the V gene TRBV11-2, with unresolved D. The length of the CDR3 is 13 residues. V dropped 5 bases and J dropped 4 bases, with 12 bases sitting between them. The germline V gene has CDR1 SGHAT and CDR2 FQNNGV. CDR3 bases: TGTGCCAGCAGCCGATTTGACCTATACGAGCAGTACTTC. Protein sequence: CASSRFDLYEQYF.